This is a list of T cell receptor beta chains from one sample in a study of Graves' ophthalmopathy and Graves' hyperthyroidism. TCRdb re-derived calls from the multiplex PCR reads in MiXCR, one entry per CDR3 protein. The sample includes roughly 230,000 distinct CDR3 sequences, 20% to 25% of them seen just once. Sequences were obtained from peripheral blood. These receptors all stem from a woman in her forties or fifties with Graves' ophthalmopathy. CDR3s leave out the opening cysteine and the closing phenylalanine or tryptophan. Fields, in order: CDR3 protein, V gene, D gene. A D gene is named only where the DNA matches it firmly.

ASSGNSQETQY	TRBV2	.
ASSFLQGAGSYEQY	TRBV7-8	TRBD1
ASSSTGGLNSPLH	TRBV27	.
SVVGDTGELF	TRBV29-1	.
ASRWTSGDYEQY	TRBV12-3/TRBV12-4	TRBD2
AWRRLAGGEQY	TRBV30	TRBD2
ASSPGSHSYEQY	TRBV7-2	.
ASSQVPGVTYEQY	TRBV4-1	.
ASSPGQIDNSPLH	TRBV5-1	TRBD1
ATRGGTEAF	TRBV24-1	.
ASSLGRGRGNSYEQY	TRBV11-2	TRBD1
ASSRTENTGELF	TRBV12-3/TRBV12-4	.
ASSPGRGNTEAF	TRBV11-2	.
ASRTGGLYEQY	TRBV6-5	TRBD1
ASSTGFSEQY	TRBV7-8	.
ASQQGANQPQH	TRBV6-1	TRBD1
ASSQARGLGSPLH	TRBV3-1	.
SARAALVNTEAF	TRBV20-1	.
ASSSTSGSEQY	TRBV7-9	TRBD2
ASSSRLQYEQY	TRBV28	.
SVEDPKGGEQY	TRBV29-1	.
SVEPGPYEQY	TRBV29-1	.
ASSLVGTGNTGELF	TRBV12-3/TRBV12-4	TRBD1
ASSHIGGSSYEQY	TRBV5-1	.
ASTHNLQQPQH	TRBV19	.
ASSFISGTGTEAF	TRBV24-1	TRBD1
ATSRDMYYIQY	TRBV15	.
ASSQTLSGRDEQY	TRBV14	TRBD2
ASSSDSYGYT	TRBV5-4	.
ATTGSSYRGEAF	TRBV12-3/TRBV12-4	TRBD1
ASSQRSGTIDNYGYT	TRBV4-1	.
ASSLVTDLIGLAKNIQY	TRBV12-3/TRBV12-4	.
ASTGWQEFGYGYT	TRBV28	.
SAAPEGRLYEQY	TRBV20-1	.
ATSSFRETGLETQY	TRBV15	.